These 9 T cell receptor beta chains originate from one sample sequenced in a study of OX40 agonist ivuxolimab in advanced cancers. Produced via immunoSEQ multiplex PCR; TCRdb's table is partial and in-frame only. The top ten clones hold about 10% of a sample with roughly 63,000 clones, 85% to 90% of them seen once. Sequenced material: CD4+ or CD8+ T cells sorted from blood, taken in a trial of the OX40 agonist ivuxolimab. The receptors shown here come from an adult with an advanced solid tumor such as melanoma, head and neck, liver or kidney cancer.

The V and J genes are TRBV19 and TRBJ1-2; D gene ambiguous. The CDR3 spans 11 residues. Deletions cut 5 bases from V and 7 bases from J, with 8 bases between. Germline V gives CDR1 LNHDA, CDR2 SQIVND (reference sequence). CDR3 loop: CASSRSSGYTF. The CDR3 DNA reads TGTGCCAGTAGTCGTAGCTCTGGCTACACCTTC. Full variable domain (remainder filled in from reference TRBV19 and TRBJ1-2): DGGITQSPKYLFRKEGQNVTLSCEQNLNHDAMYWYRQDPGQGLRLIYYSQIVNDFQKGDIAEGYSVSREKKESFPLTVTSAQKNPTAFYLCASSRSSGYTFGSGTRLTVV.

The genes are TRBV28 and TRBJ1-5; possibly TRBD1 for D (5 bases). The CDR3 extends over 15 amino acids. Trimming removed 4 bases from V and 3 bases from J, with 13 bases in between. CDR1 MDHEN and CDR2 SYDVKM come from the germline V gene. The CDR3 coding sequence is TGTGCCAGCAGTTGGCCGGGGACGGTCAATCAGCCCCAGCATTTT. Its translation is CASSWPGTVNQPQHF.

This chain uses TRBV5-8 with TRBJ2-7; maybe TRBD2 (5 bases). V was shortened by 0 bases and J by 0 bases, with 7 bases between the two germline ends. The CDR3 contains 14 residues. Germline lookup yields CDR1 SGHTS and CDR2 YDEGEE. This CDR3 reads CASSLAGSSYEQYF. For the CDR3, the DNA is TGTGCCAGCAGCTTGGCGGGGTCCTCCTACGAGCAGTACTTC.

The chain couples TRBV29-1 to TRBJ2-3; D may be TRBD2 (6 bases). CDR1 is SQVTM and CDR2 is ANQGSEA in the germline V gene. Between the trimmed V and J ends, which lost 6 bases and 6 bases, there was a span of 19 bases. The CDR3 consists of 14 residues. The CDR3 DNA follows: TGCAGCGTGGGACTGCCGACTCATAGGGATACGCAGTATTTT. Its protein product is CSVGLPTHRDTQYF.

This chain joins TRBV13 and TRBJ2-7; 13 nucleotides match TRBD2. This CDR3 is 16 amino acids long. Germline CDR1 and CDR2: PRHDT and FYEKMQ (reference sequence). V shed 4 bases, J shed 1 base, and the junction held 4 bases outside the gene matches. The DNA of the CDR3 is TGTGCCAGCAGCTCCGGACTAGCGGGGGCATCCTACGAGCAGTACTTC. Translation gives CASSSGLAGASYEQYF.

This clone was detected a few times. V and J are TRBV2 and TRBJ1-5, with D unresolved. Germline loops: CDR1 SNHLY, CDR2 FYNNEI. V shed 6 bases and J shed 9 bases, with 9 bases lying between them. CDR3 size: 11 residues. The CDR3 DNA follows: TGTGCCAGCAGGTACCGGTGGCCCCAGCATTTT. Amino acids: CASRYRWPQHF.

Remarks on this clone: Additional DNA sequences in this sample encode the identical CDR3. V gene TRBV7-6 combines with J gene TRBJ1-1; 7 bases match TRBD1. The V gene's germline CDR1 is SGHVS and CDR2 FNYEAQ. The CDR3 has 14 residues. Unmatched junction bases numbered 2, after V lost 2 bases and J lost 2 bases. CDR3 bases: TGTGCCAGCAGCTTATTAGGGGGCAACACTGAAGCTTTCTTT. Translated, it gives CASSLLGGNTEAFF.

The CDR3 nucleotides read TGTGCCAGCAGCTTTTGGACTAGCGGGGGGGATACGCAGTATTTT. Protein product: CASSFWTSGGDTQYF. V usage is TRBV7-9 and J usage is TRBJ2-3; 14 nucleotides match TRBD2. The V and J ends lost 3 bases and 6 bases, in that order; junction bases with no gene match: 2. The length of the CDR3 is 15 residues. In germline, CDR1 is SEHNR, CDR2 FQNEAQ (reference sequence).

This clone was found a few times. The rearrangement links TRBV2 to TRBJ1-2, with TRBD1 matching over 8 bases. The germline V gene has CDR1 SNHLY and CDR2 FYNNEI. Unmatched junction bases numbered 6, after V lost 6 bases and J lost 0 bases. CDR3 length: 15 residues. Written as DNA, the CDR3 is TGTGCCAGCAGAAGACAGGGGTGGGCTAACTATGGCTACACCTTC. It codes for CASRRQGWANYGYTF.